Listed here are 24 T cell receptor beta chains from one sample, sequenced in a study of CD8+CD57+ T cells in acquired aplastic anemia. Profiles of TCR beta VDJ and CDR3 were generated from a genomic DNA template. Each CDR3 protein gets one entry after TCRdb re-called the reads with MiXCR. This repertoire shows 400,000 to 450,000 distinct CDR3 sequences, approximately 70% found once; its top ten account for less than 4%. Sequenced material: sorted CD4+, CD8+, or CD8+CD57+ T cells (not recorded which) from PBMCs. These receptors all stem from a human donor in good health, serving as a control.

This clonotype was found many times. V gene TRBV27 combines with J gene TRBJ1-2; D not resolved. Germline V gives CDR1 MNHEY, CDR2 SMNVEV (reference sequence). This CDR3 is built from 14 residues. Trimming stripped 3 bases from V and 4 bases from J, with 12 bases between. CDR3 sequence: CASSLFRTSYGYTF. As DNA, the CDR3 is TGTGCCAGCAGTTTGTTCAGGACCTCCTATGGCTACACCTTC.

This rearrangement joins TRBV10-3 to TRBJ1-2, with TRBD1 as a possible D gene (5 bases). From germline, CDR1 is ENHRY and CDR2 SYGVKD. CDR3 length: 16 amino acids. CDR3 nucleotide sequence: TGTTGCATCAGTGAGAAGCCGGAGGGGTTGGACTATGGCTACACCTTC. This encodes CCISEKPEGLDYGYTF.

A word on this clonotype: At one of its ends the junction is not consistent with the germline gene, which may arise from a read error. The V gene is TRBV19, the J gene TRBJ2-7, with D uncertain. Per the germline V gene, CDR1 is LNHDA and CDR2 is SQIVND (reference sequence). This CDR3 spans 13 amino acids. For the CDR3, the DNA is TGCACCAGTCCAGAGAGCACGGAGTACGAGCAGTACTTC. It encodes CTSPESTEYEQYF. Complete variable domain (other parts from reference TRBV19 and TRBJ2-7): DGGITQSPKYLFRKEGQNVTLSCEQNLNHDAMYWYRQDPGQGLRLIYYSQIVNDFQKGDIAEGYSVSREKKESFPLTVTSAQKNPTAFYLCTSPESTEYEQYFGPGTRLTVT.

This clonotype occurred many times. The CDR3 sequence: CASSIGLAGGSSYEQYF. CDR3 nucleotides: TGCGCCAGCAGCATAGGACTAGCGGGGGGGAGCTCCTACGAGCAGTACTTC. The rearrangement links TRBV5-1 to TRBJ2-7; TRBD2 matches at 15 bases. With 4 bases clipped from V and 0 bases from J, the junction kept 5 bases outside the gene matches. The CDR3 covers 17 residues. Germline lookup yields CDR1 SGHRS and CDR2 YFSETQ.

This clonotype appeared once. V usage is TRBV12-3 or TRBV12-4 and J usage is TRBJ1-4; perhaps TRBD1 as D (5 bases). CDR3 length equals 16 residues. Deletions cut 6 bases from V and 1 base from J, with 15 bases between. CDR3 in DNA: TGTGCCAGCAGGTATCTCGGGACGGGAACTAATGAAAAACTGTTTTTT. Its translation: CASRYLGTGTNEKLFF.

This clonotype was seen ten or more times. V gene TRBV7-3 combines with J gene TRBJ2-5; D is uncertain. This CDR3 has 15 residues. Trimming removed 5 bases from V and 2 bases from J, with 15 bases in between. The germline gives CDR1 SGHTA, CDR2 FQGTGA. CDR3 sequence (DNA): TGTGCCAGCAGCCCGACCCGGGTAACTCAAGAGACCCAGTACTTC. Protein sequence: CASSPTRVTQETQYF.

As regards this clonotype: The limits of the CDR3 on the DNA are not certain, so only TCRdb's listed CDR3 is given. This chain joins TRBV7-3 and TRBJ1-2; TRBD1, the D gene given by the table, was not confirmed from the DNA. The CDR3 extends over 17 residues, inclusive of both ends. Germline CDR1 reads SGHTA; CDR2 reads FQGTGA. The CDR3 loop reads CASSLDSEETQYFGYTF.

This clonotype was counted at least ten times. This sequence joins TRBV7-2 and TRBJ2-2; no definite D call. CDR1 SGHTA and CDR2 FQGNSA come from the germline V gene. This CDR3 has 14 residues. V shed 1 base and J shed 7 bases, with 10 bases lying between them. The CDR3 sequence is CASSLDWDRGELFF. CDR3 coding DNA: TGTGCCAGCAGCTTAGACTGGGATCGCGGGGAGCTGTTTTTT.

Worth noting for this clonotype: A much larger clone sits a single nucleotide away, making a read error possible. The J gene is TRBJ1-1, the V gene TRBV5-1; maybe TRBD1 (6 bases). Germline-derived CDR1 and CDR2 are SGHRS and YFSETQ. CDR3 length: 14 amino acids. CDR3 amino acids: CASIRTEGLSEAFF. CDR3 DNA: TGTGCCAGCATCCGGACAGAGGGTTTATCTGAAGCTTTCTTT.

The CDR3 DNA reads as TGTGCCACCAGCAGAGCTACAGGGACCCTCCAGGAGACCCAGTACTTC. Residues: CATSRATGTLQETQYF. The chain recombines TRBV15 with TRBJ2-5, with D perhaps matching TRBD1 (6 bases). V was cut by 1 base and J by 5 bases, with 17 bases left in between. The CDR3 sequence is 16 residues long. The germline CDR1 and CDR2 sequences are LNHNV and YYDKDF (reference sequence).

Comment on this clonotype: Relative to the germline gene, one junction end is altered; a read error may explain this. This rearrangement joins TRBV7-8 to TRBJ2-5; D is perhaps TRBD2 (6 bases). This CDR3 contains 14 residues. Looked up from germline, CDR1 is SGHVS and CDR2 is FQNEAQ. In nucleotides, the CDR3 is TGCGCCAGCAGCCCGCAGGGAGGAGGCGAGAAGCAGTACTTC. Protein product: CASSPQGGGEKQYF.

V gene TRBV12-3 or TRBV12-4 combines with J gene TRBJ1-5, with 11 bases fitting TRBD1. The trim removed 7 bases at V and 6 bases at J, leaving 8 bases unmatched. The CDR3 sequence is 15 residues long. The CDR3 sequence is CASTPGTGGSQPQHF. CDR3 DNA sequence: TGTGCCAGCACTCCCGGGACAGGGGGTTCTCAGCCCCAGCATTTT.

This chain connects TRBV7-9 to TRBJ2-7, with D possibly TRBD1 on 7 matching bases. Germline assignment: CDR1 SEHNR and CDR2 FQNEAQ (reference sequence). Trimming took 3 bases from V and 9 from J, leaving 15 bases between them. CDR3 length: 13 amino acids. CDR3 nucleotides: TGTGCCAGCAGCTTCAGGGGGGTGACGCGGCAGTACTTC. Protein: CASSFRGVTRQYF.

This clonotype was observed many times. The chain has TRBV24-1 and TRBJ1-1; 7 positions match TRBD1. The J segment lost 6 bases and the V segment lost 2 bases, leaving 8 bases of the junction unmatched. The CDR3 length is 15 residues. Per the germline V gene, CDR1 is KGHDR and CDR2 is SFDVKD. The CDR3 nucleotides read TGTGCCACCAGTGATTCGAAATTCCAGGGGGCTGAAGCTTTCTTT. This encodes CATSDSKFQGAEAFF.

This clonotype was picked up many times. The chain carries TRBV7-3 and TRBJ1-1; D is possibly TRBD1 (6 bases). Germline loops: CDR1 SGHTA, CDR2 FQGTGA. Trimming took off 5 bases at V and 0 bases at J, with 13 bases between the two ends. The CDR3 is 15 amino acids. The CDR3 DNA follows: TGTGCCAGCAGCCCAGAGACAGGCTTGAACACTGAAGCTTTCTTT. Translation: CASSPETGLNTEAFF.

The V call is TRBV29-1, the J call TRBJ2-1; TRBD2 matches 10 bases. V lost 7 bases to trimming and J lost 6 bases; unmatched junction nucleotides: 6. The CDR3 spans 13 residues. Germline CDR1 SQVTM, CDR2 ANQGSEA. The DNA of the CDR3 is TGCAGCGCCCAGCGGGGGGGCCCCAATGAGCAGTTCTTC. Its protein product is CSAQRGGPNEQFF.

This clonotype was observed many times. The chain uses TRBV6-2 or TRBV6-3 and TRBJ1-1; D possibly corresponds to TRBD1 (5 bases). Trimming took off 7 bases at V and 4 bases at J, with 16 bases between the two ends. Germline V lookup: CDR1 MNHEY, CDR2 SVGEGT. The CDR3 loop spans 14 amino acids. The CDR3 DNA sequence: TGTGCCAGCACCGCAGACAGTGCGACCACTGAAGCTTTCTTT. Encoded protein: CASTADSATTEAFF.

V usage is TRBV12-3 or TRBV12-4 and J usage is TRBJ2-1, with D unresolved. The CDR3 is made up of 14 amino acids. Trimming took off 5 bases at V and 2 bases at J, with 10 bases between the two ends. CDR3: CASSRTSAYNEQFF. The DNA of the CDR3 is TGTGCCAGCAGTCGGACCTCAGCCTACAATGAGCAGTTCTTC.

Points on this clonotype: The junction does not match germline at one end; this may be a read error. This chain joins TRBV19 and TRBJ2-7; 9 bases are shared with TRBD1. CDR3 length equals 14 residues. The germline CDR1 and CDR2 sequences are LNHDA and SQIVND (reference sequence). CDR3 in amino acids: CASSTGTGSYEQYF. In DNA, the CDR3 is TGTGCCAGCAGTACGGGGACAGGGAGCTACGAGCAGTACTTC.

This clonotype has just a few counts. This chain uses TRBV19 with TRBJ1-3; D is possibly TRBD1 (6 bases). The CDR3 is made up of 15 amino acids. The germline V gene encodes CDR1 LNHDA and CDR2 SQIVND (reference sequence). V was pared by 4 bases and J by 2 bases, with 12 bases between. DNA of the CDR3: TGTGCCAGTAGTACGCGACAGGATACTGGAAACACCATATATTTT. The encoded protein is CASSTRQDTGNTIYF.

This clonotype was seen repeatedly, ten times or more. One junction end does not reproduce the germline sequence, and a read error may be involved. This chain connects TRBV6-1 to TRBJ2-3; 11 positions match TRBD2. The CDR3 length is 18 residues. CDR1 and CDR2 from the germline V gene are MNHNS and SASEGT. The CDR3 nucleotides are TGTGCCAACAGTGACCCGATTCTACTAGCGGGGGTGACAGATACGCAGTATTTT. It is translated as CANSDPILLAGVTDTQYF.

In its sample, this clonotype was seen once. The J gene is TRBJ1-2, the V gene TRBV5-6; D gene unclear. This CDR3 comprises 14 residues. V lost 4 bases and J lost 4, with 14 bases in between. Germline V lookup: CDR1 SGHDT, CDR2 YYEEEE. The CDR3 reads CASSIARGGYGYTF. CDR3 sequence (DNA): TGTGCCAGCAGCATTGCGCGTGGAGGCTATGGCTACACCTTC.

This clonotype was recorded at least ten times. As DNA, the CDR3 is TGCGCCAGCAGTGAGTCTCGACTAGCGGGTAGAGATGAGCAGTTCTTC. Encoded protein: CASSESRLAGRDEQFF. The genes are TRBV10-2 and TRBJ2-1; 10 bases match TRBD2. The CDR3 covers 16 residues. Germline V gene data show CDR1 as WSHSY and CDR2 as SAAADI. The J segment lost 8 bases and the V segment lost 0 bases, leaving 7 bases of the junction unmatched.

This sequence joins TRBV15 and TRBJ1-6; weak D call: TRBD1 (5 bases). The V end lost 3 bases, the J end lost 5 bases, and 11 bases lay between the germline ends. The CDR3 runs to 15 residues. Germline V gene sequence: CDR1 LNHNV, CDR2 YYDKDF (reference sequence). The CDR3 DNA sequence: TGTGCCACCAGCAGCGCAGGGTCAAATAATTCACCCCTCCACTTT. Protein product: CATSSAGSNNSPLHF.